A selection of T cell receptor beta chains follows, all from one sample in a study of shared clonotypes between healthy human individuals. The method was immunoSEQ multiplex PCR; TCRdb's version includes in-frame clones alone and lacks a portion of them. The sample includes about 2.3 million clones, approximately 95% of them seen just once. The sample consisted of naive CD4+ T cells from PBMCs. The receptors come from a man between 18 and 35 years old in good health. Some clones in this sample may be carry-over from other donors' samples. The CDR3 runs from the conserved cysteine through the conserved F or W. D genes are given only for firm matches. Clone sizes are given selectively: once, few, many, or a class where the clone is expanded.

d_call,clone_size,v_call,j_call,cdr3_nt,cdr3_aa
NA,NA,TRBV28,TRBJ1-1,TGTGCCAGCAATCCATTGGGGGGTTCGGACACTGAAGCTTTCTTT,CASNPLGGSDTEAFF
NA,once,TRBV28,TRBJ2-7,TGTGCCAGCAGTTCCCCGCGGTCAAGCTACGAGCAGTACTTC,CASSSPRSSYEQYF
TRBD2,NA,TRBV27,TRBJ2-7,TGTGCCAGCCGGTCCAGAGGACTAGCGGGAGGTAGCGAGCAGTACTTC,CASRSRGLAGGSEQYF
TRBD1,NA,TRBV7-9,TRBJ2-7,TGTGCCAGCAGCCAGGGACAGGGCGACGAGCAGTACTTC,CASSQGQGDEQYF
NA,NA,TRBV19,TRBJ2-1,TGTGCCAGCCGACGTTTTGGACTCACGAGCGATGAGCAGTTCTTC,CASRRFGLTSDEQFF
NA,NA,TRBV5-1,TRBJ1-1,TGCGCCAGCAGCTTGGGGGCAGGAGGCGTGAACACTGAAGCTTTCTTT,CASSLGAGGVNTEAFF
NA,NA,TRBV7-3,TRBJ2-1,TGTGCCAGCAGCTTTTGTCATCTCTTC,CASSFCHLF
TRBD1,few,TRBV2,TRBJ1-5,TGTGCCAGCAGTCGGACAGGGGAAAACAATCAGCCCCAGCATTTT,CASSRTGENNQPQHF
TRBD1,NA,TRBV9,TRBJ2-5,TGTGCCAGCAGTTCGGGACAGTGGGAGACCCAGTACTTC,CASSSGQWETQYF
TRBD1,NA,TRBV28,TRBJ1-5,TGTGCCAGCAGTTTAGGAGGGGGCGGCAATCAGCCCCAGCATTTT,CASSLGGGGNQPQHF
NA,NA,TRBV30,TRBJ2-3,TGTGCCTGGAGTAAGGGTTCACTAGAGGCAGATACGCAGTATTTT,CAWSKGSLEADTQYF
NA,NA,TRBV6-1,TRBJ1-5,TGTGCCAGCACCCACGCCAGAAATCAGCCCCAGCATTTT,CASTHARNQPQHF
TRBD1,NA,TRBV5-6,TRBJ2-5,TGTGCCAGCAGCGACACAGGGGCCCAGTACTTC,CASSDTGAQYF
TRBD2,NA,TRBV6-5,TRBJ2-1,TGTGCCAGCAGTTACCTACTAGCGGAAAATGAGCAGTTCTTC,CASSYLLAENEQFF
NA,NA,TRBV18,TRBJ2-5,TGTGCCAGCTCACCGGACTATCAAGAGACCCAGTACTTC,CASSPDYQETQYF
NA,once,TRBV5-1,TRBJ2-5,TGCGCCAGCAGCTTGGGTTGGGAGACCCAGTACTTC,CASSLGWETQYF
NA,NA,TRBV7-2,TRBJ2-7,TGTGCCAGCAGCTCGACACCCTACGAGCAGTACTTC,CASSSTPYEQYF
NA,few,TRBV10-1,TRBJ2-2,TGCGCCAGCAGTGGACAAATCAACACCGGGGAGCTGTTTTTT,CASSGQINTGELFF
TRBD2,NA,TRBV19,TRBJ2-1,TGTGCCAGTAGTCCGGGACTAGCGGGAGGCCACTCCTACAATGAGCAGTTCTTC,CASSPGLAGGHSYNEQFF
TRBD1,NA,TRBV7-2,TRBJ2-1,TGTGCCAGCAGCTTAACCACAGGGGAATGGAATGAGCAGTTCTTC,CASSLTTGEWNEQFF
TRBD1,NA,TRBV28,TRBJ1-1,TGTGCCAGCAGTGACCCAGGGGGTAAGGGAACTGAAGCTTTCTTT,CASSDPGGKGTEAFF
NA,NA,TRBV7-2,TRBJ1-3,TGTGCCAGCAGCCGAACGGGCGGGAGCTCTGGAAACACCATATATTTT,CASSRTGGSSGNTIYF
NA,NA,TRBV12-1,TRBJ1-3,TGTGCCAGCAGCTTTGGGGACGGTTGTTTAATGGGAAACACCATATATTTT,CASSFGDGCLMGNTIYF
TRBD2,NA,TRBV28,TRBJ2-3,TGTGCCAGCAGTTTGGGTGGGACTAGCGGGAGCACAGATACGCAGTATTTT,CASSLGGTSGSTDTQYF